These T cell receptor beta chains were read from a single sample in a study of OX40 agonist ivuxolimab in advanced cancers. Repertoires were generated with immunoSEQ multiplex PCR, while TCRdb's copy carries only in-frame clones and drops some. This table has approximately 74,000 clones, approximately 83% appearing once. This material consisted of CD4+ or CD8+ T cells sorted from blood, taken in a trial of the OX40 agonist ivuxolimab. These TCRs come from an adult with an advanced solid tumor such as melanoma, head and neck, liver or kidney cancer. CDR3s include the opening cysteine and the closing phenylalanine or tryptophan. Fields, in order: V gene, J gene, clone size, D gene, CDR3 DNA, CDR3 protein. A D gene is named only where the DNA matches it firmly. The size of a clone is reported for some rows only, either as once, few or many, or as a class for expanded clones.

v_call: TRBV12-5; j_call: TRBJ1-4; clone_size: NA; d_call: NA; cdr3_nt: TGTGCTAGTGGTTTGGTAGGGGCCAGGAGAATAGAGGAACTTGAAAAACTGTTTTTT; cdr3_aa: CASGLVGARRIEELEKLFF
v_call: TRBV6-5; j_call: TRBJ1-1; clone_size: NA; d_call: NA; cdr3_nt: TGTGCCAGCAGTTCCAATCAGGGATACATGAACACTGAAGCTTTCTTT; cdr3_aa: CASSSNQGYMNTEAFF
v_call: TRBV19; j_call: TRBJ2-2; clone_size: NA; d_call: NA; cdr3_nt: TGTGCCAGTAGTATGGGACGACAAACCGGGGAGCTGTTTTTT; cdr3_aa: CASSMGRQTGELFF
v_call: TRBV6-5; j_call: TRBJ1-5; clone_size: NA; d_call: NA; cdr3_nt: TGTGCCAGCAGTGGTGTATCCCAGTCAGGTCAGCCCCAGCATTTT; cdr3_aa: CASSGVSQSGQPQHF
v_call: TRBV7-2; j_call: TRBJ2-7; clone_size: NA; d_call: NA; cdr3_nt: TGTGCCAGCAGCTTAGGCCGGGCCCAAGGCTCCTACGAGCAGTACTTC; cdr3_aa: CASSLGRAQGSYEQYF
v_call: TRBV6-4; j_call: TRBJ1-1; clone_size: NA; d_call: NA; cdr3_nt: TGTGCCAGCAGTCTGGGACCGAGGAACACTGAAGCTTTCTTT; cdr3_aa: CASSLGPRNTEAFF
v_call: TRBV11-3; j_call: TRBJ2-7; clone_size: NA; d_call: NA; cdr3_nt: TGTGCCAGCAGCTTAGATCCACTAGCTTACGAGCAGTACTTC; cdr3_aa: CASSLDPLAYEQYF
v_call: TRBV10-1; j_call: TRBJ1-6; clone_size: NA; d_call: TRBD1; cdr3_nt: TGCGCCAGCAGCCGGGACAGGGGTAATTCACCCCTCCACTTT; cdr3_aa: CASSRDRGNSPLHF
v_call: TRBV6-5; j_call: TRBJ1-5; clone_size: NA; d_call: NA; cdr3_nt: TGTGCCAGCAGTTACACGGGAAATCAGCCCCAGCATTTT; cdr3_aa: CASSYTGNQPQHF
v_call: TRBV6-5; j_call: TRBJ1-1; clone_size: NA; d_call: NA; cdr3_nt: TGTGCCAGCAGTTACCCAGACGGAGCTTTCTTT; cdr3_aa: CASSYPDGAFF
v_call: TRBV29-1; j_call: TRBJ1-2; clone_size: NA; d_call: TRBD1; cdr3_nt: TGCAGCGTCCTCAGACAGGGGGCCGACGGCTACACCTTC; cdr3_aa: CSVLRQGADGYTF
v_call: TRBV5-1; j_call: TRBJ1-3; clone_size: NA; d_call: NA; cdr3_nt: TGCGCCAGCAGCTTGTTTGGGTCCTCTGGAAACACCATATATTTT; cdr3_aa: CASSLFGSSGNTIYF
v_call: TRBV7-3; j_call: TRBJ2-7; clone_size: once; d_call: NA; cdr3_nt: TGTGCCAGCAGCTCCGACAACTACGAGCAGTACTTC; cdr3_aa: CASSSDNYEQYF
v_call: TRBV21-1; j_call: TRBJ2-7; clone_size: NA; d_call: NA; cdr3_nt: TGTGCCAGCAGCAAAGTTGGAGGGAGCTCCTACGAGCAGTACTTC; cdr3_aa: CASSKVGGSSYEQYF
v_call: TRBV29-1; j_call: TRBJ2-7; clone_size: once; d_call: NA; cdr3_nt: TGCAGCGTTGAAGAGAACGGGTACGAGCAGTACTTC; cdr3_aa: CSVEENGYEQYF
v_call: TRBV10-3; j_call: TRBJ1-2; clone_size: few; d_call: NA; cdr3_nt: TGTGCCATCAGTGAATCACCAGTTAATGGCTACACCTTC; cdr3_aa: CAISESPVNGYTF
v_call: TRBV2; j_call: TRBJ1-1; clone_size: NA; d_call: TRBD1; cdr3_nt: TGTGCCAGCAGACCGGGACAGGGGGCGCGGACTGAAGCTTTCTTT; cdr3_aa: CASRPGQGARTEAFF
v_call: TRBV18; j_call: TRBJ2-1; clone_size: NA; d_call: NA; cdr3_nt: TGTGCCAGCTCACCACCTACCAGGAATGAGCAGTTCTTC; cdr3_aa: CASSPPTRNEQFF
v_call: TRBV29-1; j_call: TRBJ2-3; clone_size: NA; d_call: TRBD2; cdr3_nt: TGCAGCGGAACAGGGACTAGCGGGATTACCACGCAGTATTTT; cdr3_aa: CSGTGTSGITTQYF
v_call: TRBV6-6; j_call: TRBJ2-4; clone_size: NA; d_call: NA; cdr3_nt: TGTGCCAGCAGCCGAACGGATCCAGCCAAAAACATTCAGTACTTC; cdr3_aa: CASSRTDPAKNIQYF
v_call: TRBV5-1; j_call: TRBJ1-2; clone_size: once; d_call: NA; cdr3_nt: TGCGCCAGCAGCTTGTCGTCCTACACCTATGGCTACACCTTC; cdr3_aa: CASSLSSYTYGYTF
v_call: TRBV19; j_call: TRBJ1-2; clone_size: NA; d_call: NA; cdr3_nt: TGTGCCAGTAGTATGGAAGGCAGGGTCTACACCTTC; cdr3_aa: CASSMEGRVYTF
v_call: TRBV2; j_call: TRBJ2-6; clone_size: once; d_call: NA; cdr3_nt: TGTGCCAGCAGTCCTGACAGGACTGGGGCCAACGTCCTGACTTTC; cdr3_aa: CASSPDRTGANVLTF
v_call: TRBV5-6; j_call: TRBJ2-2; clone_size: NA; d_call: NA; cdr3_nt: TGTGCCAGCAGCTCCGATCCGAGACAGAGGGCCGGGGAGCTGTTTTTT; cdr3_aa: CASSSDPRQRAGELFF
v_call: TRBV5-4; j_call: TRBJ2-3; clone_size: NA; d_call: TRBD2; cdr3_nt: TGTGCCAGCAGCTATCTCCTAGCGGGAGACGGAACAGATACGCAGTATTTT; cdr3_aa: CASSYLLAGDGTDTQYF
v_call: TRBV18; j_call: TRBJ2-5; clone_size: NA; d_call: NA; cdr3_nt: TGTGCCAGCTCACCACAAACTCTAGAGAAAGAGACCCAGTACTTC; cdr3_aa: CASSPQTLEKETQYF
v_call: TRBV6-5; j_call: TRBJ2-1; clone_size: NA; d_call: TRBD2; cdr3_nt: TGTGCCAGCAGTTTAGCGGGAGGTTCCAATGAGCAGTTCTTC; cdr3_aa: CASSLAGGSNEQFF
v_call: TRBV7-9; j_call: TRBJ2-2; clone_size: NA; d_call: NA; cdr3_nt: TGTGCCAGCAGCCCTAACACCGGGGAGCTGTTTTTT; cdr3_aa: CASSPNTGELFF
v_call: TRBV7-2; j_call: TRBJ1-2; clone_size: NA; d_call: NA; cdr3_nt: TGTGCCAGCAGCTTAGTGGGGGGAGGCGGGGGCTACACCTTC; cdr3_aa: CASSLVGGGGGYTF
v_call: TRBV4-1; j_call: TRBJ2-2; clone_size: few; d_call: TRBD2; cdr3_nt: TGCGCCAGCAGCCCGGTGACTAGCGGGGCTACCGGGGAGCTGTTTTTT; cdr3_aa: CASSPVTSGATGELFF
v_call: TRBV6-5; j_call: TRBJ1-6; clone_size: NA; d_call: NA; cdr3_nt: TGTGCCAGCAGTCTCCCCGCCAGGGCCTACCACTTT; cdr3_aa: CASSLPARAYHF
v_call: TRBV10-1; j_call: TRBJ1-4; clone_size: NA; d_call: TRBD1; cdr3_nt: TGCGCCGGCCCCGGGACAGGGGGCTGGTTTAATGAAAAACTGTTTTTT; cdr3_aa: CAGPGTGGWFNEKLFF
v_call: TRBV19; j_call: TRBJ1-2; clone_size: NA; d_call: NA; cdr3_nt: TGTGCCAGTAGTGACAGGCGGAGTAATGGCTACACCTTC; cdr3_aa: CASSDRRSNGYTF
v_call: TRBV11-3; j_call: TRBJ1-1; clone_size: NA; d_call: NA; cdr3_nt: TGTGCCAGCAGCAGGACACGGCAGAACACTGAAGCTTTCTTT; cdr3_aa: CASSRTRQNTEAFF